This T cell receptor (beta chain) was sequenced during a study of blood T cell repertoires in COVID-19. Overall study: Acute and convalescent COVID-19 samples came from the United States, Italy and Spain. T cells, B-cell-depleted T cells, or PBMCs supplied cDNA or gDNA.

The CDR3 covers 19 residues. Per germline, CDR1 MDHEN and CDR2 SYDVKM. Trimming shortened V by 6 bases and J by 0 bases, and 21 bases separated the two germline ends. Sequencing was performed with immunoSEQ multiplex PCR; in TCRdb, only in-frame clones are kept and a portion is missing. This sample carries more than 250,000 clones, roughly 84% of them seen once, and the ten largest clones take 1%. The TCR was taken from a man aged 45-65 years with active or convalescent COVID-19. The gene calls are TRBV28 and TRBJ1-6, with a possible D match to TRBD1 (5 bases). The sample was peripheral blood. As DNA, the CDR3 is TGTGCCAGCAGCCAATCTTTTGGGGGACTTAGCTCCTATAATTCACCCCTCCACTTT. Protein product: CASSQSFGGLSSYNSPLHF. Full variable domain (outside the CDR3, taken from reference TRBV28 and TRBJ1-6): DVKVTQSSRYLVKRTGEKVFLECVQDMDHENMFWYRQDPGLGLRLIYFSYDVKMKEKGDIPEGYSVSREKKERFSLILESASTNQTSMYLCASSQSFGGLSSYNSPLHFGNGTRLTVT.